This TCR beta chain came from a study of blood T cell repertoires in COVID-19 (dated by TCRdb to the early 2020s). Regarding the complete study: The collaborator samples originated in the United States, Italy and Spain and spanned the acute and convalescent phases of COVID-19. The dataset comprised deeply sampled blood TCRbeta repertoires from subjects exposed to, actively infected with, or recovered from COVID-19. Sample metadata almost always included a de-identified subject ID, COVID-19 status, age in years and sex. The prospective study material was composed of cDNA or gDNA derived from T cells, B-cell-depleted T cells, or PBMCs. Where available, HLA class I and class II types were obtained from metadata supplied by the sample provider rather than from assay-based typing. A freely available public database, intended as a resource for researchers studying the immune response to SARS-CoV-2, is where the repertoires were released. The samples were drawn from the first 160 participants of the ongoing ImmuneRACE study and from 1,254 subjects provided by 6 global collaborators.

Here V drops 2 bases and J drops 9 bases, and the junction holds 9 bases not matched to any gene. Per the germline V gene (reference sequence), LGHDT is the CDR1 and YNNKEL is the CDR2. The CDR3 spans 14 residues, from the cysteine through the phenylalanine. Left in the record is the CDR3 DNA by itself, 42 bases read in frame from the first base. The immunoSEQ Assay, a bias-controlled multiplex PCR, was used to amplify TCRbeta CDR3 regions from genomic DNA. Per the original workflow: The number of nucleated cells in each sample was estimated from the amplification of reference gene primers within the assay. To quantify the absolute abundance of each unique TCRbeta CDR3 rearrangement, sequence reads were collapsed and filtered. For each sample, productive Simpson clonality was calculated as the square root of Simpson's diversity index across productive rearrangements. TCRdb mirrors the immuneACCESS table, restricted to in-frame sequences. Some clones are absent from its copies; in checked studies, under half trace to an unresolved V gene, and the reason for the others is unknown. Clonal size and the V and J genes are those of that table, whereas D and trimming came from the DNA. In this sample the table shows 300,000 to 400,000 clones, around 90% of which occur a single time. The ten largest clonotypes hold 9.9% of the sample.

This clone was observed a single time. Its antigen specificity is not known. Base qualities are missing; no much larger clone stands one base away. The study at large found these results: The amount of clinical and demographic metadata varied by source and participant and was provided uncurated.

In Seattle, one collaborating source enrolled patients while the infection was active and tracked those patients longitudinally over the course of disease. Each collaborating institution followed its own protocols to collect whole blood in K2EDTA tubes. For TCRbeta analysis, collaborator samples were shipped as frozen whole blood, as isolated PBMCs, or as DNA extracted from either sample type. This chain joins TRBV3-1 (or the pseudogene TRBV3-2) to TRBJ2-5; 7 central nucleotides agree with TRBD2. The sample consisted of peripheral blood. This TCR was recovered from a man aged 25-40 years with COVID-19, enrolled during active disease. The CDR3 is CASSQPGVGGSQYF. The DNA is as follows: TGTGCCAGCAGCCAACCCGGCGTCGGGGGGTCCCAGTACTTC.